The 11 T cell receptor beta chains given below trace back to one sample, sequenced in a study of T-cell reconstitution after alpha-beta-depleted transplantation in children. The TCRbeta library incorporated unique molecular identifiers. TCRdb re-analysed the PCR reads in MiXCR, keeping a single row per CDR3 protein. The sample holds roughly 300,000 distinct CDR3 sequences, more than 8% seen once. This material consisted of PBMCs from the stem cell graft donor, taken from the stem cell graft. Source of these receptors: a human donor who donated a stem cell graft to a child with SCID.

In this sample, this clonotype turned up a few times. The chain links TRBV7-9 to TRBJ1-2, with TRBD1 identical over 12 bases. The CDR3 loop spans 15 amino acids. V was clipped by 4 bases and J by 6 bases; unmatched bases: 6. The V gene's germline CDR1 is SEHNR and CDR2 FQNEAQ (reference sequence). CDR3 in amino acids: CASSSGQGARDGYTF. Written as DNA, the CDR3 is TGTGCCAGCAGCTCGGGACAGGGGGCGCGTGATGGCTACACCTTC.

This clonotype has more than one count but fewer than ten. The gene calls are TRBV5-1 and TRBJ2-5; D remains ambiguous. The CDR3 consists of 14 residues. V lost 3 bases to trimming and J lost 2 bases, with 11 bases between them. The germline V gene has CDR1 SGHRS and CDR2 YFSETQ. The CDR3 spells CASSSAETQETQYF. CDR3 nucleotides: TGCGCCAGCAGCTCGGCAGAGACACAAGAGACCCAGTACTTC.

This clonotype has ten or more counts. This sequence joins TRBV5-1 and TRBJ2-5, with a weak D call TRBD2 (6 bases). Trimming shortened V by 1 base and J by 4 bases, and 14 bases separated the two germline ends. CDR1 and CDR2 from the germline V gene are SGHRS and YFSETQ. The CDR3 is 15 residues long. CDR3 sequence (DNA): TGCGCCAGCAGCTTGAACCAGGGACTGGGAGAGACCCAGTACTTC. Translated: CASSLNQGLGETQYF.

This clonotype occurred many times. The V and J genes are TRBV7-9 and TRBJ2-5; 9 bases are a match to TRBD1. CDR3 length: 15 amino acids. Germline-derived CDR1 and CDR2 are SEHNR and FQNEAQ (reference sequence). The J segment lost 1 base and the V segment lost 6 bases, leaving 6 bases of the junction unmatched. This CDR3 reads CASRLQGAPQETQYF. Here the CDR3 DNA reads TGTGCCAGCAGGTTACAGGGGGCTCCCCAAGAGACCCAGTACTTC.

The J gene is TRBJ2-7, the V gene TRBV5-8; the D gene could be TRBD1 or TRBD2 (5 bases each). In germline, CDR1 is SGHTS, CDR2 YDEGEE. V lost 4 bases and J lost 2, with 13 bases in between. The CDR3 is 14 residues long. The CDR3 region has the DNA TGTGCCAGCAGCCCTGGACAACTAGCCTACGAGCAGTACTTC. Amino acid sequence: CASSPGQLAYEQYF.

This clonotype was observed a handful of times. This rearrangement joins TRBV6-1 to TRBJ2-5; D is perhaps TRBD2 (6 bases). V lost 2 bases to trimming and J lost 1 base, with 8 bases between them. The germline V gene has CDR1 MNHNS and CDR2 SASEGT. There are 14 residues in the CDR3. Here the CDR3 DNA reads TGTGCCAGCAGTGAACTCGGGGGCCAAGAGACCCAGTACTTC. It codes for CASSELGGQETQYF.

The table lists this clonotype with a few counts. This chain connects TRBV20-1 to TRBJ2-3; 10 nucleotides line up with TRBD2. Losses at the gene ends were 6 bases for V and 1 base for J; bases not matched to a gene: 10. Germline V gives CDR1 DFQATT, CDR2 SNEGSKA (reference sequence). The CDR3 is 16 residues long. CDR3 amino acids: CSAKLGLAEGTDTQYF. For the CDR3, the DNA is TGCAGTGCCAAGCTCGGACTAGCGGAGGGCACAGATACGCAGTATTTT.

This chain connects TRBV9 to TRBJ2-2, with D maybe TRBD2 (6 bases). Trimming removed 4 bases from V and 0 bases from J, with 16 bases in between. The CDR3 has 17 amino acids. CDR1 and CDR2 from the germline V gene are SGDLS and YYNGEE. Here the CDR3 DNA reads TGTGCCAGCAGCCCCATCCCCGGGACTTCGAACACCGGGGAGCTGTTTTTT. Translation: CASSPIPGTSNTGELFF.

This rearrangement joins TRBV5-6 to TRBJ2-7; 9 nucleotides match TRBD1. Trimming took 0 bases from V and 3 from J; bases not matched to a gene: 4. Germline CDR1 reads SGHDT; CDR2 reads YYEEEE. The CDR3 covers 15 residues. Here the CDR3 DNA reads TGTGCCAGCAGCTTGGGGGACAGGGCGGACTACGAGCAGTACTTC. Translated: CASSLGDRADYEQYF.

This clonotype has just a few counts. The chain carries TRBV12-3 or TRBV12-4 and TRBJ1-1; tentatively, D is TRBD1 (5 bases). The V gene lost 7 bases and the J gene lost 1 base, with 10 bases spanning the gap. There are 13 residues in the CDR3. CDR3 sequence (DNA): TGTGCCAGCACCAAAGGACAGAACACTGAAGCTTTCTTT. It codes for CASTKGQNTEAFF.

The J gene is TRBJ1-4, the V gene TRBV20-1; 8 nucleotides line up with TRBD1. CDR1 and CDR2 (germline): DFQATT, SNEGSKA (reference sequence). The CDR3 contains 14 residues. Trimming removed 1 base from V and 8 bases from J; junction bases left unmatched: 6. The CDR3 coding sequence is TGCAGTGCTAGAGGGCGGGACAGGAAGGAAAAACTGTTTTTT. Encoded protein: CSARGRDRKEKLFF.